The next 26 T cell receptor beta chains were all read from a single sample in a study of blood T cell repertoires in COVID-19. Assay used: immunoSEQ multiplex PCR; TCRdb lists only in-frame clones, some missing. The repertoire holds around 270,000 clones, with around 89% as singletons. The sample comprised peripheral blood. All receptors derive from a man in his forties or fifties with acute or convalescent COVID-19.

The chain couples TRBV18 to TRBJ1-1, with D possibly being TRBD1 (6 bases). This CDR3 spans 16 amino acids. Trimming cost V 2 bases and J 0 bases, with 13 bases left between them. Germline values: CDR1 KGHSH, CDR2 LQKENI. As DNA, the CDR3 is TGTGCCAGCTCACCAAACAGGGCCCTTGTGAACACTGAAGCTTTCTTT. Translation gives CASSPNRALVNTEAFF.

The sample holds one count of this clone. V gene TRBV20-1 combines with J gene TRBJ2-1, with D possibly being TRBD2 (5 bases). Germline V gives CDR1 DFQATT, CDR2 SNEGSKA (reference sequence). The V and J ends lost 2 bases and 9 bases respectively, with 8 bases between them. The CDR3 runs to 11 residues. This chain's CDR3 is CSARSEGEQFF. The CDR3, as DNA: TGCAGTGCTAGATCTGAGGGTGAGCAGTTCTTC.

This clone has a handful of counts. J is TRBJ1-4 and V is TRBV27; D gene unclear. The CDR3 sequence is 16 residues long. Trimming left V 3 bases short and J 0 bases short, with 11 bases between. Germline lookup yields CDR1 MNHEY and CDR2 SMNVEV (reference sequence). The CDR3 sequence is CASSFRGDATNEKLFF. As DNA, the CDR3 is TGTGCCAGCAGTTTCAGAGGAGATGCAACTAATGAAAAACTGTTTTTT.

The chain joins TRBV19 to TRBJ1-1, with TRBD1 as a possible D gene (5 bases). This CDR3 spans 13 amino acids. V dropped 4 bases and J dropped 3 bases, with 9 bases sitting between them. Looked up from germline, CDR1 is LNHDA and CDR2 is SQIVND (reference sequence). The CDR3 DNA sequence: TGTGCCAGTAGTACGTGGGGGGACACTGAAGCTTTCTTT. It translates to CASSTWGDTEAFF.

The chain recombines TRBV2 with TRBJ1-2; 9 nucleotides line up with TRBD1. The CDR3 totals 12 residues. Germline V gene sequence: CDR1 SNHLY, CDR2 FYNNEI. V lost 8 bases and J lost 8; bases outside the gene matches: 6. The CDR3 DNA reads as TGTGCCAGCCGCACAGGGGGCGAAGGCTACACCTTC. Translated: CASRTGGEGYTF.

The V call is TRBV30, the J call TRBJ1-6; 7 positions match TRBD1. Germline V CDR1 and CDR2: GTSNPN, SVGIG (reference sequence). The V gene end was trimmed by 0 bases and the J gene end by 7 bases; junction bases not matched to a gene: 6. This CDR3 spans 15 amino acids. CDR3 loop: CAWSVLETGNSPLHF. CDR3 nucleotide sequence: TGTGCCTGGAGTGTACTTGAGACAGGGAATTCACCCCTCCACTTT. Based on the CDR3 plus reference TRBV30 and TRBJ1-6, the full variable domain is SQTIHQWPATLVQPVGSPLSLECTVEGTSNPNLYWYRQAAGRGLQLLFYSVGIGQISSEVPQNLSASRPQDRQFILSSKKLLLSDSGFYLCAWSVLETGNSPLHFGNGTRLTVT.

The chain carries TRBV27 and TRBJ1-5; 7 bases are shared with TRBD1. Losses at the gene ends were 6 bases for V and 4 bases for J; bases not matched to a gene: 6. The V gene's germline CDR1 is MNHEY and CDR2 SMNVEV (reference sequence). The CDR3 is 14 residues long. The DNA for the CDR3 is TGTGCCAGCAGACCGGGACAGTTAAATCAGCCCCAGCATTTT. This translates into CASRPGQLNQPQHF.

The chain recombines TRBV7-2 with TRBJ2-2; D is possibly TRBD2 (6 bases). Germline V CDR1 and CDR2: SGHTA, FQGNSA. Trimming pared 9 bases from V and 3 bases from J, leaving 23 bases between. The CDR3 runs 17 residues. In DNA, the CDR3 is TGTGCCAGTCCACCGGCTCCTTCAGGGAGGTACACCGGGGAGCTGTTTTTT. Encoded protein: CASPPAPSGRYTGELFF. Based on the CDR3 plus reference TRBV7-2 and TRBJ2-2, the full variable domain is GAGVSQSPSNKVTEKGKDVELRCDPISGHTALYWYRQSLGQGLEFLIYFQGNSAPDKSGLPSDRFSAERTGGSVSTLTIQRTQQEDSAVYLCASPPAPSGRYTGELFFGEGSRLTVL.

The chain carries TRBV19 and TRBJ1-5; 7 bases are a match to TRBD1. Germline trimming cut 1 base from V and 6 bases from J; bases unmatched to any gene: 9. Germline V gene data show CDR1 as LNHDA and CDR2 as SQIVND (reference sequence). This CDR3 is 16 amino acids long. CDR3 residues: CASSIGDSLNGQPQHF. The CDR3 DNA is TGTGCCAGTAGTATAGGGGACAGTTTGAACGGTCAGCCCCAGCATTTT.

The V and J genes are TRBV5-1 and TRBJ2-7, with 8 bases identical to TRBD1. Germline CDR1 and CDR2: SGHRS and YFSETQ. J lost 2 bases, V lost 3 bases, and 7 bases had no gene match. This CDR3 contains 15 residues. The CDR3 protein is CASSSGDRPTYEQYF. The DNA for the CDR3 is TGCGCCAGCAGCTCGGGGGACAGGCCGACCTACGAGCAGTACTTC.

For the CDR3, the DNA is TGCGCCAGCAGGGACAGCGGGGGGGCTTTCTTT. Translating it yields CASRDSGGAFF. This chain connects TRBV5-1 to TRBJ1-1; possibly TRBD1 for D (6 bases). Deletions cut 5 bases from V and 11 bases from J, with 13 bases between. The CDR3 contains 11 residues. Germline loops: CDR1 SGHRS, CDR2 YFSETQ. Based on the CDR3 plus reference TRBV5-1 and TRBJ1-1, the full variable domain is KAGVTQTPRYLIKTRGQQVTLSCSPISGHRSVSWYQQTPGQGLQFLFEYFSETQRNKGNFPGRFSGRQFSNSRSEMNVSTLELGDSALYLCASRDSGGAFFGQGTRLTVV.

This chain links TRBV30 with TRBJ1-6; unclear D gene. The CDR3 length is 13 residues. In germline, CDR1 is GTSNPN, CDR2 SVGIG (reference sequence). The germline V and J ends were trimmed by 3 bases and 7 bases, with 10 bases remaining between them. CDR3 amino acids: CAWSIQQNSPLHF. DNA of the CDR3: TGTGCCTGGAGCATACAGCAAAATTCACCCCTCCACTTT. The whole variable domain, remainder taken from reference TRBV30 and TRBJ1-6, is SQTIHQWPATLVQPVGSPLSLECTVEGTSNPNLYWYRQAAGRGLQLLFYSVGIGQISSEVPQNLSASRPQDRQFILSSKKLLLSDSGFYLCAWSIQQNSPLHFGNGTRLTVT.

This chain joins TRBV5-1 and TRBJ2-1; D might be TRBD1 (5 bases). The germline CDR1 and CDR2 sequences are SGHRS and YFSETQ. The CDR3 has 14 residues. The V end was cut by 4 bases, the J end by 9 bases, with 17 bases between. DNA of the CDR3: TGCGCCAGCAGCCAGACGGCAGGGCCCGGTGAGCAGTTCTTC. This translates into CASSQTAGPGEQFF.

This chain uses TRBV11-2 with TRBJ1-4, with D hard to call. Germline V CDR1 and CDR2: SGHAT, FQNNGV. Trimming removed 5 bases from V and 1 base from J, with 14 bases in between. The CDR3 spans 16 residues. CDR3 in amino acids: CASSPVGVLTNEKLFF. The CDR3 DNA reads TGTGCCAGCAGCCCAGTCGGGGTCCTAACTAATGAAAAACTGTTTTTT.

The chain has TRBV6-5 and TRBJ2-5; D might be TRBD2 (6 bases). Germline-derived CDR1 and CDR2 are MNHEY and SVGAGI. There are 15 residues in the CDR3. Between the trimmed V and J ends, which lost 5 bases and 5 bases, there was a span of 18 bases. CDR3 sequence: CASSKAWAGGETQYF. CDR3 coding DNA: TGTGCCAGCAGTAAGGCGTGGGCCGGGGGTGAGACCCAGTACTTC.

This chain joins TRBV5-1 and TRBJ2-7, with unresolved D. V was trimmed by 0 bases and J by 0 bases, leaving 7 bases between them. This CDR3 comprises 14 residues. Germline loops: CDR1 SGHRS, CDR2 YFSETQ. The CDR3 is CASSLGWSSYEQYF. As DNA, the CDR3 is TGCGCCAGCAGCTTGGGGTGGAGCTCCTACGAGCAGTACTTC.

The V and J genes are TRBV2 and TRBJ2-1, with TRBD2 identical over 13 bases. CDR3 length equals 14 residues. Germline V gene data show CDR1 as SNHLY and CDR2 as FYNNEI. V lost 6 bases, J lost 8 bases, and 4 bases stayed unmatched. CDR3 sequence (DNA): TGTGCCAGCAGACTAGCGGGGGGGCCCTATGAGCAGTTCTTC. Translation: CASRLAGGPYEQFF.

The chain carries TRBV27 and TRBJ1-1, with D possibly being TRBD1 (5 bases). The CDR3 has 14 amino acids. The germline V gene encodes CDR1 MNHEY and CDR2 SMNVEV (reference sequence). Trimming shortened V by 4 bases and J by 5 bases, and 14 bases separated the two germline ends. CDR3 amino acids: CASSWRGIGTEAFF. CDR3 sequence (DNA): TGTGCCAGCAGTTGGCGGGGGATAGGGACTGAAGCTTTCTTT.

In its sample, this clone was seen once. CDR3 in amino acids: CASSLPSGGHSSYEQYF. CDR3 DNA sequence: TGTGCCAGCAGCTTGCCTAGCGGGGGTCACAGCTCCTACGAGCAGTACTTC. This sequence joins TRBV5-4 and TRBJ2-7; 10 bases map to TRBD2. J lost 0 bases, V lost 1 base, and 7 bases had no gene match. This CDR3 has 17 amino acids. Germline V CDR1 and CDR2: SGHNT, YYREEE (reference sequence).

The rearrangement uses TRBV5-5 and TRBJ1-1, with 8 bases that match TRBD1. Trimming removed 3 bases from V and 1 base from J; junction bases left unmatched: 2. Germline V lookup: CDR1 SGHKS, CDR2 YYEKEE (reference sequence). The CDR3 spans 14 residues. The CDR3 sequence: CASSSGTGNTEAFF. The CDR3 DNA is TGTGCCAGCAGCTCCGGGACAGGGAACACTGAAGCTTTCTTT.

This clone is a singleton in its sample. The gene calls are TRBV19 and TRBJ1-5, with D hard to call. This CDR3 has 13 residues. V lost 4 bases and J lost 6, with 10 bases in between. Germline-derived CDR1 and CDR2 are LNHDA and SQIVND (reference sequence). The CDR3 DNA sequence: TGTGCCAGTAGTACCTTAGGAGTTCAGCCCCAGCATTTT. This codes for CASSTLGVQPQHF.

This chain links TRBV27 with TRBJ1-6; 8 bases map to TRBD1. Trimming removed 0 bases from V and 13 bases from J; junction bases left unmatched: 5. The CDR3 consists of 14 residues. Germline-derived CDR1 and CDR2 are MNHEY and SMNVEV (reference sequence). In DNA form, the CDR3 reads TGTGCCAGCAGTTTATCGCAGGGGGCACCTCCCCTCCACTTT. Its protein is CASSLSQGAPPLHF.

As regards this clone: Other nucleotide sequences from this sample produce the same CDR3. This sequence joins TRBV3-1 (or the pseudogene TRBV3-2) and TRBJ1-1, with D possibly TRBD1 on 6 matching bases. Germline V gives CDR1 LGHDT, CDR2 YNNKEL (reference sequence). V shed 4 bases and J shed 2 bases, with 17 bases lying between them. The CDR3 extends over 16 amino acids. The CDR3 DNA is TGTGCCAGCAGCCTCCAGCCAGGGGTAGATAACACTGAAGCTTTCTTT. Encoded protein: CASSLQPGVDNTEAFF.

V gene TRBV3-1 (or the pseudogene TRBV3-2) combines with J gene TRBJ2-3; 8 bases map to TRBD2. V trimming: 6 bases; J trimming: 1 base; junction bases outside the gene matches: 9. CDR1 is LGHDT, CDR2 YNNKEL, per germline (reference sequence). CDR3 length: 16 amino acids. CDR3 coding DNA: TGTGCCAGCAGTCGGAGATTTAGCGGGGGCACAGATACGCAGTATTTT. Residues: CASSRRFSGGTDTQYF.

This chain connects TRBV12-3 or TRBV12-4 to TRBJ1-3; no definite D call. V was clipped by 8 bases and J by 0 bases, with 5 bases between them. The CDR3 is 12 amino acids. In DNA form, the CDR3 reads TGTGCCAGCCTGAGCTCTGGAAACACCATATATTTT. Translated, it gives CASLSSGNTIYF.

This chain connects TRBV2 to TRBJ2-7; the match to TRBD2 covers 12 bases. The CDR3 sequence is 15 residues long. Germline V gene sequence: CDR1 SNHLY, CDR2 FYNNEI. Trimming took 7 bases from V and 0 from J; bases not matched to a gene: 4. CDR3 residues: CASTEGLAGSYEQYF. The CDR3 DNA is TGTGCCAGCACTGAGGGACTAGCGGGCTCCTACGAGCAGTACTTC.